This TCR beta chain emerged from a study of blood T cell repertoires in COVID-19. At the level of the study: There were acute and convalescent COVID-19 samples, and they came from the United States, Italy and Spain. Nucleic acid was either cDNA or gDNA, and it came from T cells, B-cell-depleted T cells, or PBMCs.

In the authors' workflow: Reference gene primer amplification yielded estimated nucleated cell counts. Libraries were prepared by immunoSEQ multiplex PCR; TCRdb keeps only in-frame clonotypes and omits some of them. That table supplies the V and J calls and clone size; D and trimming were determined from the DNA. Seen here are under 140,000 clones, 82% observed once, and the top ten hold more than 15%. Per germline, CDR1 WNHNN and CDR2 SYGVQD (reference sequence). The CDR3 length is 16 residues. The ends lost 2 bases at V and 0 bases at J; junction bases unmatched: 7. Sequencing used peripheral blood. This TCR was recovered from an older woman with acute or convalescent COVID-19. J is TRBJ2-7 and V is TRBV10-1; 7 positions agree with TRBD1. The DNA of the CDR3 is TGCGCCAGCAGTGAGGGACAGGTCCCTTTCTCCTACGAGCAGTACTTC. Amino acids: CASSEGQVPFSYEQYF.